Described below is a single T cell receptor (beta chain) sequence and its context. The sample comes from a study of blood T cell repertoires in COVID-19. Study-level information: Researchers got acute and convalescent COVID-19 samples from the United States, Italy and Spain. T cells, B-cell-depleted T cells, or PBMCs provided the cDNA or gDNA that served as material.

V lost 2 bases and J 5 bases, leaving 7 bases between the germline ends. Germline V lookup: CDR1 SEHNR, CDR2 FQNEAQ (reference sequence). The CDR3 covers 12 residues. In the authors' methods: Reference gene primer amplification gave nucleated cell count estimates. The table came from immunoSEQ multiplex PCR; TCRdb's copy has only in-frame clones and leaves some out. V and J calls and clone size are given by that table; D and trimming were obtained from the DNA. The top ten clones hold approximately 3% of a sample with a few hundred thousand clones, more than 65% of them seen once. Sequenced sample: peripheral blood. The chain joins TRBV7-9 to TRBJ2-7, with no clear D. This TCR derives from a young woman who had recovered from COVID-19. The CDR3 nucleotides read TGTGCCAGCAGCTTACCCTCGGACGAGCAGTACTTC. It codes for CASSLPSDEQYF.